This entry is about one T cell receptor beta chain. Trimming removed 3 bases from V and 16 bases from J, with 4 bases in between. The CDR3 covers 8 residues. CDR1 SNHLY and CDR2 FYNNEI come from the germline V gene. Per the authors' pipeline: Amplification of reference gene primers provided the estimated nucleated cell counts. Sequenced by immunoSEQ multiplex PCR; TCRdb stores in-frame clones only, minus some. V and J calls and clone size follow that table, whereas D and trimming were derived from the DNA. The sample lists some 300,000 clones; about 85% were seen once. This entry is derived from a study of blood T cell repertoires in COVID-19.

The origin of this receptor is a man aged 18-30 years with active or convalescent COVID-19. The chain joins TRBV2 to TRBJ2-1; D unclear. Sequencing was done on a sample of peripheral blood. The chain's CDR3 is CASSDLFF. CDR3 coding DNA: TGTGCCAGCAGTGATTTATTCTTC.